This is a list of T cell receptor beta chains from one sample in a study of naive CD8 T cells in extremely preterm neonates. Clones were read by immunoSEQ multiplex PCR, and TCRdb kept only the in-frame ones, dropping some. This repertoire shows roughly 6,500 clones, about 98% found once; its top ten account for roughly 0.4%. The specimen was naive CD8+ T cells from cord blood. The source of these receptors is a newborn in good health. The CDR3 runs from the conserved cysteine through the conserved F or W. D genes are given only for firm matches. Not all rows give a size; the values are once, few, many and, for expanded clones, a class.

TRBD1	TRBV19	NA	15	TRBJ2-3	CASSLGQGAPDTQYF	TGTGCCAGTAGTTTGGGACAGGGGGCTCCAGATACGCAGTATTTT
NA	TRBV4-1	NA	13	TRBJ2-1	CASSQDWGREQFF	TGCGCCAGCAGCCAAGATTGGGGGAGGGAGCAGTTCTTC
NA	TRBV2	NA	13	TRBJ2-1	CASSPGSYNEQFF	TGTGCCAGCAGTCCCGGCTCCTACAATGAGCAGTTCTTC
TRBD1	TRBV5-4	NA	14	TRBJ1-2	CASSFTGTGGGYTF	TGTGCCAGCAGCTTTACCGGGACAGGGGGCGGGTACACCTTC
TRBD2	TRBV27	once	21	TRBJ2-1	CASRPFYGTSGPGSSYNEQFF	TGTGCCAGCAGGCCCTTCTACGGGACTAGCGGGCCGGGGAGCTCCTACAATGAGCAGTTCTTC
TRBD2	TRBV6-6	NA	16	TRBJ2-3	CASSFSSGGATDTQYF	TGTGCCAGCAGTTTCTCTAGCGGGGGGGCTACAGATACGCAGTATTTT
NA	TRBV30	NA	11	TRBJ1-6	CAWSVGAPLHF	TGTGCCTGGAGTGTAGGGGCCCCCCTCCACTTT
NA	TRBV6-1	NA	13	TRBJ2-3	CASSRTSTDTQYF	TGTGCCAGCTCTCGGACTAGCACAGATACGCAGTATTTT
NA	TRBV30	NA	13	TRBJ1-5	CAWSGTGNQPQHF	TGTGCCTGGAGCGGTACAGGGAATCAGCCCCAGCATTTT
NA	TRBV6-5	NA	15	TRBJ1-4	CASSYSGEGNEKLFF	TGTGCCAGCAGTTACTCCGGGGAGGGTAATGAAAAACTGTTTTTT
NA	TRBV7-9	NA	11	TRBJ1-1	CASSSTAEAFF	TGTGCCAGCAGCTCGACAGCTGAAGCTTTCTTT
NA	TRBV15	NA	15	TRBJ2-7	CATSRAGDSSYEQYF	TGTGCCACCAGCAGAGCCGGTGACTCGTCCTACGAGCAGTACTTC
NA	TRBV5-1	NA	15	TRBJ1-1	CASSGGTGSYTEAFF	TGCGCCAGCTCCGGAGGTACTGGGAGCTATACTGAAGCTTTCTTT
NA	TRBV4-2	NA	15	TRBJ2-3	CASSQAGDYTDTQYF	TGTGCCAGCAGCCAAGCAGGGGACTACACAGATACGCAGTATTTT
NA	TRBV5-5	NA	15	TRBJ2-3	CASSLEGKQADTQYF	TGTGCCAGCAGCTTGGAGGGGAAACAGGCAGATACGCAGTATTTT
NA	TRBV9	NA	13	TRBJ1-1	CASSTGMNTEAFF	TGTGCCAGCAGCACCGGGATGAACACTGAAGCTTTCTTT
NA	TRBV2	once	12	TRBJ1-5	CASNQHNQPQHF	TGTGCCAGCAACCAACACAATCAGCCCCAGCATTTT
TRBD2	TRBV27	NA	15	TRBJ2-7	CASSSAAGGGNEQYF	TGTGCCAGCAGTTCCGCGGCGGGAGGGGGCAACGAGCAGTACTTC
TRBD2	TRBV7-9	NA	15	TRBJ2-2	CASSLAAGVTGELFF	TGTGCCAGCAGCTTAGCAGCGGGAGTTACCGGGGAGCTGTTTTTT
NA	TRBV6-5	NA	13	TRBJ1-1	CASSFGENTEAFF	TGTGCCAGCAGTTTCGGGGAGAACACTGAAGCTTTCTTT
NA	TRBV4-1	NA	14	TRBJ1-1	CASSQPGQNTEAFF	TGCGCCAGCAGCCAGCCGGGACAGAACACTGAAGCTTTCTTT